This section outlines one TCR beta chain sequence together with its context. The source material, RNA transcripts, was used to amplify TCR beta CDR3 regions. First-round RT-PCR of the TCR CDR3 relied on the HTBI primer set. One entry per CDR3 protein results from TCRdb running MiXCR on the multiplex PCR reads. The sample has approximately 590,000 distinct CDR3 sequences; 46% are singletons. The data originate from a study of T cells in Graves' hyperthyroidism and ophthalmopathy. The CDR3 is 14 amino acids. V shed 6 bases and J shed 4 bases, with 15 bases lying between them. From germline, CDR1 is SEHNR and CDR2 FQNEAQ (reference sequence).

The sample consisted of peripheral blood or thyroid tissue (not recorded which). The receptor was derived from a woman between 18 and 29 years old with Graves' hyperthyroidism. The chain uses TRBV7-9 and TRBJ1-2; D uncertain. CDR3 DNA: TGTGCCAGCAGTTTCTCGTACAGTAGCTATGGCTACACCTTC. It encodes CASSFSYSSYGYTF. The variable domain in full, with the rest retrieved from reference TRBV7-9 and TRBJ1-2, is DTGVSQNPRHKITKRGQNVTFRCDPISEHNRLYWYRQTLGQGPEFLTYFQNEAQLEKSRLLSDRFSAERPKGSFSTLEIQRTEQGDSAMYLCASSFSYSSYGYTFGSGTRLTVV.